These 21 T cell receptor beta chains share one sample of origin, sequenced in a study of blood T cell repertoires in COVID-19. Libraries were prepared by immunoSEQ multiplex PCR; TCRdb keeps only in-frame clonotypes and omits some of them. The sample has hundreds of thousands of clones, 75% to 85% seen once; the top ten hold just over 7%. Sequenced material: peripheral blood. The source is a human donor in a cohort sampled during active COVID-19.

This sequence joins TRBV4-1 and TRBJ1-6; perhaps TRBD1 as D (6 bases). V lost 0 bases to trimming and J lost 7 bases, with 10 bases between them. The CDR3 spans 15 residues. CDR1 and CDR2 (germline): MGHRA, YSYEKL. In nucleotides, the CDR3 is TGCGCCAGCAGCCAAGATCGGGGGGCCAATTCACCCCTCCACTTT. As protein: CASSQDRGANSPLHF.

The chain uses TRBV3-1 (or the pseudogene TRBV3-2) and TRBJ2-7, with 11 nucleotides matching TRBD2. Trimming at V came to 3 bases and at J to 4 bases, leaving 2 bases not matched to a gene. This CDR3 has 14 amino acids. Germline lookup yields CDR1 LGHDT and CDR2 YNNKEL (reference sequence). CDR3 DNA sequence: TGTGCCAGCAGCCATAGCGGGGGGGCATACGAGCAGTACTTC. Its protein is CASSHSGGAYEQYF.

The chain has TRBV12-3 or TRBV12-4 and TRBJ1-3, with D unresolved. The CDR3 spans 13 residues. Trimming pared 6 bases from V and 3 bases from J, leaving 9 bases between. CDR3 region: CASRPGGGNTIYF. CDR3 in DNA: TGTGCCAGCAGACCGGGTGGTGGAAACACCATATATTTT.

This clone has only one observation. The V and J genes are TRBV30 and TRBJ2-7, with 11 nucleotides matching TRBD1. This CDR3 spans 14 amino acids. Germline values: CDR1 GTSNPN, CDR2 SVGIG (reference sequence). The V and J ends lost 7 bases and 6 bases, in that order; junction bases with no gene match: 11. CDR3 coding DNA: TGTGCCTCCACCATCGGACAGGGGGCTGGCGAGCAGTACTTC. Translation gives CASTIGQGAGEQYF.

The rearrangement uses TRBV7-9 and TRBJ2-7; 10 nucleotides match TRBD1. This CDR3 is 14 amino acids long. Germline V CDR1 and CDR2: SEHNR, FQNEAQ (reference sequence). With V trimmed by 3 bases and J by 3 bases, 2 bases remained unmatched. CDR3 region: CASSLGQGIYEQYF. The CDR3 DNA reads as TGTGCCAGCAGCTTGGGACAGGGGATCTACGAGCAGTACTTC.

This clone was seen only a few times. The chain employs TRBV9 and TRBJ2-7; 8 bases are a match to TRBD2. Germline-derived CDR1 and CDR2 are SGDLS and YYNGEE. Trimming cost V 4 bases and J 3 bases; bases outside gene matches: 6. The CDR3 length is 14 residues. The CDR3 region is CASSSTSGGYEQYF. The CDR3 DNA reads TGTGCCAGCAGCTCCACTAGCGGCGGCTACGAGCAGTACTTC.

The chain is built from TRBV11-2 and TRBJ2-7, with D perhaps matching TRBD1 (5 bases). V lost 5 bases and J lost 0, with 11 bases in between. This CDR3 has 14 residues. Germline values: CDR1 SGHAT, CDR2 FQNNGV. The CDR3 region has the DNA TGTGCCAGCAGCCTCTCGGACATCTCCTACGAGCAGTACTTC. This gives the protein CASSLSDISYEQYF.

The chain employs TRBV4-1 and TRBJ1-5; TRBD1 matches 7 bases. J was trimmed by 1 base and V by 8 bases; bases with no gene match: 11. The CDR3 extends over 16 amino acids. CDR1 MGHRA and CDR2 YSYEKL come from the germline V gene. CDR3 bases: TGCGCCAGCCGACAGGGTGTAGAGGTCAGCAATCAGCCCCAGCATTTT. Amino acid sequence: CASRQGVEVSNQPQHF.

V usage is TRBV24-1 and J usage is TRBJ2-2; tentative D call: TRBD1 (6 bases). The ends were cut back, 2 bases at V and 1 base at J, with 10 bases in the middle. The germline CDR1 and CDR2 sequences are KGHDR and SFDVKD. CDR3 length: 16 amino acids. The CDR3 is CATSDSRTENTGELFF. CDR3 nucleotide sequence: TGTGCCACCAGTGATTCCAGGACAGAGAACACCGGGGAGCTGTTTTTT.

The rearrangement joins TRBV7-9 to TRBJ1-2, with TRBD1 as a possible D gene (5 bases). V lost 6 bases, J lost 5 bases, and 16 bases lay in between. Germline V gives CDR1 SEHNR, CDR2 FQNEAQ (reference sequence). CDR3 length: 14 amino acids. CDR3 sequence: CASRPPGTWYGYTF. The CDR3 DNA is TGTGCCAGCAGACCACCCGGGACTTGGTATGGCTACACCTTC.

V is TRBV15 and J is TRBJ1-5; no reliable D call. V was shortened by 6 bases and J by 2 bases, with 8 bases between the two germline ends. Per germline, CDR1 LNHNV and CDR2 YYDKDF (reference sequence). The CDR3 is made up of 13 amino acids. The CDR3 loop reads CATSPSGNQPQHF. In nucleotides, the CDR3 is TGTGCCACCAGTCCGTCTGGCAATCAGCCCCAGCATTTT.

CDR3: CAIGQASSGNTIYF. CDR3 nucleotides: TGTGCCATCGGACAGGCGTCCTCTGGAAACACCATATATTTT. The V gene is TRBV10-3, the J gene TRBJ1-3; TRBD1 matches 7 bases. V gave up 8 bases and J gave up 0 bases; unmatched junction bases: 4. CDR3 size: 14 residues. The V gene's germline CDR1 is ENHRY and CDR2 SYGVKD.

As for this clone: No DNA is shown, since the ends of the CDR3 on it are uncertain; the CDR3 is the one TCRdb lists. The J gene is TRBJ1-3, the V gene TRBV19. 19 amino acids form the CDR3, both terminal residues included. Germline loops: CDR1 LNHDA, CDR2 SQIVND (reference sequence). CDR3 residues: CASRRGDSAYTFGGNTIYF.

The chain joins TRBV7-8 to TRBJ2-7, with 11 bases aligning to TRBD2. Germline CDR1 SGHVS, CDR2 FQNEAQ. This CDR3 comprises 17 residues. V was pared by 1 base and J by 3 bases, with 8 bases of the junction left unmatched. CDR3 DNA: TGTGCCAGCAGCTTAGGGTCGCTGGGACTAGCGGACTACGAGCAGTACTTC. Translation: CASSLGSLGLADYEQYF. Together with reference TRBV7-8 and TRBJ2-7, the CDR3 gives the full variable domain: GAGVSQSPRYKVAKRGQDVALRCDPISGHVSLFWYQQALGQGPEFLTYFQNEAQLDKSGLPSDRFFAERPEGSVSTLKIQRTQQEDSAVYLCASSLGSLGLADYEQYFGPGTRLTVT.

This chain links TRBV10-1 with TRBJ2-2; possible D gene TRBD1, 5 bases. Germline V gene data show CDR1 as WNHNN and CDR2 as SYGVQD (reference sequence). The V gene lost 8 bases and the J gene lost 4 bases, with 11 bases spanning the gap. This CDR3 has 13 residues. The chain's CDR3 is CASSQDTTGELFF. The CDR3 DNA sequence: TGCGCCAGCTCCCAGGACACCACCGGGGAGCTGTTTTTT.

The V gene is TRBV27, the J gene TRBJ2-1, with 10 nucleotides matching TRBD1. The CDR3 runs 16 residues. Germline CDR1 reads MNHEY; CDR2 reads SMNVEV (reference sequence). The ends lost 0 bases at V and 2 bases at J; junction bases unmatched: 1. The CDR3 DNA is TGTGCCAGCAGTTTATCGACAGGGGGCCCCTACAATGAGCAGTTCTTC. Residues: CASSLSTGGPYNEQFF.

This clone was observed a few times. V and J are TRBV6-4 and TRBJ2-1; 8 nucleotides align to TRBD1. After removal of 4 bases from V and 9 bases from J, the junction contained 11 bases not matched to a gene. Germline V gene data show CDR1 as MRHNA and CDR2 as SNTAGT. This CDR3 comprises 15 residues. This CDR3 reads CASSVSSTGGAEQFF. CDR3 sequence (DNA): TGTGCCAGCAGTGTCTCATCCACAGGGGGTGCTGAGCAGTTCTTC.

The CDR3 DNA reads TGTGCCAGCAGCTTAACTAGCGGGGGGTCTGGGGCCAACGTCCTGACTTTC. This gives the protein CASSLTSGGSGANVLTF. This chain uses TRBV5-4 with TRBJ2-6; 12 nucleotides align to TRBD2. V gave up 2 bases and J gave up 1 base; unmatched junction bases: 1. The CDR3 sequence is 17 residues long. Germline lookup yields CDR1 SGHNT and CDR2 YYREEE (reference sequence).

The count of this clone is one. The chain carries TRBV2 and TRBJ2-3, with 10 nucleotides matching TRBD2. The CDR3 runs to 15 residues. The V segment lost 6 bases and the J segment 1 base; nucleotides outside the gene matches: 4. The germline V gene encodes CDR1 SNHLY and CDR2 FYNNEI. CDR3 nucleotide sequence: TGTGCCAGCAGGAAAACTAGCGGGGGCACAGATACGCAGTATTTT. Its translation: CASRKTSGGTDTQYF. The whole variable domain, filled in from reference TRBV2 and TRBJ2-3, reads EPEVTQTPSHQVTQMGQEVILRCVPISNHLYFYWYRQILGQKVEFLVSFYNNEISEKSEIFDDQFSVERPDGSNFTLKIRSTKLEDSAMYFCASRKTSGGTDTQYFGPGTRLTVL.

This chain's CDR3 is CAAQGGTEAFF. CDR3 coding DNA: TGTGCCGCACAAGGGGGTACTGAAGCTTTCTTT. The chain is built from TRBV7-6 and TRBJ1-1; D may be TRBD1 (6 bases). The length of the CDR3 is 11 residues. Trimming took 11 bases from V and 5 from J, leaving 12 bases between them. Germline V gene data show CDR1 as SGHVS and CDR2 as FNYEAQ.

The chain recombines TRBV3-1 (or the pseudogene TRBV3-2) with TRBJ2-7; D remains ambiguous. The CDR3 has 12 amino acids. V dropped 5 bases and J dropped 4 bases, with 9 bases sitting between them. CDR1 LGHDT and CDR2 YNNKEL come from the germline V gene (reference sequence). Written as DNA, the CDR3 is TGTGCCAGCAGCGTCGTTGTTTACGAGCAGTACTTC. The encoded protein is CASSVVVYEQYF.